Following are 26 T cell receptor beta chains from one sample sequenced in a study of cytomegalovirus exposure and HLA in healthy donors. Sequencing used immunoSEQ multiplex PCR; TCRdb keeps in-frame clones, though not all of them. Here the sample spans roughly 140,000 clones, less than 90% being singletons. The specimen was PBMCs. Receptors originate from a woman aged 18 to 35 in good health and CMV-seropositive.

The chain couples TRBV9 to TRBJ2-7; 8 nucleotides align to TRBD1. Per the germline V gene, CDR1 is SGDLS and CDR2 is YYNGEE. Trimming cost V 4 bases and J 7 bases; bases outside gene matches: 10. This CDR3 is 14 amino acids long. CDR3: CASSFQGALGEQYF. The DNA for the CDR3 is TGTGCCAGCAGCTTCCAGGGGGCGCTGGGAGAGCAGTACTTC.

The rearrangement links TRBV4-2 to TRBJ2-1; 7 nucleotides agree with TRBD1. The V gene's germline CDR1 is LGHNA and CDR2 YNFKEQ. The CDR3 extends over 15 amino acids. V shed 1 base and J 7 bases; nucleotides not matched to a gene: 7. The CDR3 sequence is CASSQVLGRGNEQFF. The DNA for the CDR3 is TGTGCCAGCAGCCAAGTGCTCGGCAGGGGGAATGAGCAGTTCTTC.

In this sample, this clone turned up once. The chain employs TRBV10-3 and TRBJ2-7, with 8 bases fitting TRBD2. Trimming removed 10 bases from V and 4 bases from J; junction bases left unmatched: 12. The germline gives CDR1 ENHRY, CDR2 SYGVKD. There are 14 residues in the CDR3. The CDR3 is CASRKAGEGYEQYF. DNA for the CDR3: TGTGCCAGCCGCAAAGCGGGAGAGGGATACGAGCAGTACTTC.

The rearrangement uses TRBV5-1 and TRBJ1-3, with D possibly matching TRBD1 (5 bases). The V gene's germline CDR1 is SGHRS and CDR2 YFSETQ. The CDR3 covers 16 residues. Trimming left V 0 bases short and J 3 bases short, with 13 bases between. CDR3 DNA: TGCGCCAGCAGCTTGGTTTCAGGGATGGATGGAAACACCATATATTTT. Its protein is CASSLVSGMDGNTIYF.

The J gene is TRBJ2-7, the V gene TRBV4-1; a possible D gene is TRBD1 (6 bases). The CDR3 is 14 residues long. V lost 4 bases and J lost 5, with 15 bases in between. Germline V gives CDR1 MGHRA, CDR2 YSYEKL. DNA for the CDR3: TGCGCCAGCAGCCGGGGGCCAGATAGAGACGAGCAGTACTTC. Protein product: CASSRGPDRDEQYF.

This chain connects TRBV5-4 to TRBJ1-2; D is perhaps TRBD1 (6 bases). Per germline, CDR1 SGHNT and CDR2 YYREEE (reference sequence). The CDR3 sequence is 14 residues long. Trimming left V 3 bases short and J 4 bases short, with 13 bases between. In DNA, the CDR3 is TGTGCCAGCAGCTCGACCGGGACAACCTATGGCTACACCTTC. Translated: CASSSTGTTYGYTF.

CDR3 in amino acids: CASSLAGTGNSGNTIYF. The CDR3 nucleotides are TGTGCCAGCAGCCTCGCCGGGACAGGGAACTCTGGAAACACCATATATTTT. This chain links TRBV4-2 with TRBJ1-3, with 9 positions matching TRBD1. The germline V gene has CDR1 LGHNA and CDR2 YNFKEQ. Germline trimming cut 4 bases from V and 0 bases from J; bases unmatched to any gene: 7. This CDR3 has 17 residues.

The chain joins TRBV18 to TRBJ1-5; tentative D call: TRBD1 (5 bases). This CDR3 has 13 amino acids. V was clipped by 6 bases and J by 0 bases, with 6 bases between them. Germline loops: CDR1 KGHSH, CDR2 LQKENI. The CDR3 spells CASSQGSNQPQHF. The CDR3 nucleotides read TGTGCCAGCTCCCAGGGTAGCAATCAGCCCCAGCATTTT. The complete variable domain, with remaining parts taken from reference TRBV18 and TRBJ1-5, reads NAGVMQNPRHLVRRRGQEARLRCSPMKGHSHVYWYRQLPEEGLKFMVYLQKENIIDESGMPKERFSAEFPKEGPSILRIQQVVRGDSAAYFCASSQGSNQPQHFGDGTRLSIL.

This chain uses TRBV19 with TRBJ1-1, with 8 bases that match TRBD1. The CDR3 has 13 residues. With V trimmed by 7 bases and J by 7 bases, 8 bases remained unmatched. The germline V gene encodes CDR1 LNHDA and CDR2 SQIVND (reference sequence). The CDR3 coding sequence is TGTGCCAGTAAGGAGGACAGGGAGGTTGAAGCTTTCTTT. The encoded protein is CASKEDREVEAFF. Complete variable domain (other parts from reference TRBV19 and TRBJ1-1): DGGITQSPKYLFRKEGQNVTLSCEQNLNHDAMYWYRQDPGQGLRLIYYSQIVNDFQKGDIAEGYSVSREKKESFPLTVTSAQKNPTAFYLCASKEDREVEAFFGQGTRLTVV.

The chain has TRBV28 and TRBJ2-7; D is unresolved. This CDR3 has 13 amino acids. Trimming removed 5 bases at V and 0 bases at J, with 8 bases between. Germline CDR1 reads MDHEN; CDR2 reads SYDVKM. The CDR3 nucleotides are TGTGCCAGCAGTGTATCTTACTCCTACGAGCAGTACTTC. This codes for CASSVSYSYEQYF.

The DNA for the CDR3 is TGTGCCAGCAGCCCACTAGGGAGCACAGATACGCAGTATTTT. This encodes CASSPLGSTDTQYF. This sequence joins TRBV6-5 and TRBJ2-3; possible D gene TRBD2, 5 bases. This CDR3 is 14 amino acids long. Germline assignment: CDR1 MNHEY and CDR2 SVGAGI. V was pared by 6 bases and J by 0 bases, with 10 bases between.

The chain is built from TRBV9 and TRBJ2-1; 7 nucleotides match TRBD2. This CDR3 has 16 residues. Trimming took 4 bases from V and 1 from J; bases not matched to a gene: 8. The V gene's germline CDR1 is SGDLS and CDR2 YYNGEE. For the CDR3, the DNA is TGTGCCAGCAGCCTTCATGCGGGGGAGTCCTACAATGAGCAGTTCTTC. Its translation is CASSLHAGESYNEQFF.

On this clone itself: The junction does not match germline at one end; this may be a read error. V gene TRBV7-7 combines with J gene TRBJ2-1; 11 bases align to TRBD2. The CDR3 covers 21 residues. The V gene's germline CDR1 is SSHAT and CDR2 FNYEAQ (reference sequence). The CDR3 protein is CASSLAGRGHTSGSHKNEQFF. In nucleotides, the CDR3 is TGTGCTAGCAGCTTAGCAGGCAGGGGTCATACTAGCGGGAGTCATAAGAATGAGCAGTTCTTC.

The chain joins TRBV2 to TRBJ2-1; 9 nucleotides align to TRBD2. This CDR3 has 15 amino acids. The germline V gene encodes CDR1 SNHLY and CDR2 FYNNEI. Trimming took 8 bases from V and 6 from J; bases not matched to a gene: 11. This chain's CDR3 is CASGSSGMGGNEQFF. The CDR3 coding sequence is TGTGCCAGCGGCTCTAGCGGGATGGGAGGCAATGAGCAGTTCTTC.

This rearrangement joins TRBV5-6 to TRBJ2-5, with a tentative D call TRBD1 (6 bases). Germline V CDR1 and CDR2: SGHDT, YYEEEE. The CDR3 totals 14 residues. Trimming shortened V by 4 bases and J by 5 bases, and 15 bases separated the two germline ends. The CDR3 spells CASSVGQIGETQYF. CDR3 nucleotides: TGTGCCAGCAGCGTTGGACAGATCGGGGAGACCCAGTACTTC.

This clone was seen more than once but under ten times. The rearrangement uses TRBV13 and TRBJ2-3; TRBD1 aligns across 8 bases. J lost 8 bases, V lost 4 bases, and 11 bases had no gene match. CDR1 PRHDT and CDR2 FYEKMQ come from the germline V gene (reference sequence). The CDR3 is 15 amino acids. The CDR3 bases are TGTGCCAGCAGCTACCGACCGGACAGGGCACGTACGCAGTATTTT. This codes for CASSYRPDRARTQYF.

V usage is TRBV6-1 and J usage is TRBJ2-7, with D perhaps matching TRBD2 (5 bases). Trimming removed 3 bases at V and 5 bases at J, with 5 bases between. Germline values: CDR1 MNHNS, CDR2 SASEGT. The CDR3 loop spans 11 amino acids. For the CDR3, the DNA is TGTGCCAGCAGTGACGGGGACGAGCAGTACTTC. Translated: CASSDGDEQYF.

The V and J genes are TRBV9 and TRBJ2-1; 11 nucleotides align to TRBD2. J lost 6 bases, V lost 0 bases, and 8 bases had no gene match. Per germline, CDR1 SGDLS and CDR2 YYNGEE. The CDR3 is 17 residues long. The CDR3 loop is CASSVEYGTSGSNEQFF. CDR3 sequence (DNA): TGTGCCAGCAGCGTAGAATATGGGACTAGCGGTTCCAATGAGCAGTTCTTC.

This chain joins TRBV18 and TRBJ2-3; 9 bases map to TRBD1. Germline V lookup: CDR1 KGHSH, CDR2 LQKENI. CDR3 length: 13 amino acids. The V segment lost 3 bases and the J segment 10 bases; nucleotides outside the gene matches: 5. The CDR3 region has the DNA TGTGCCAGCTCACCCGGACAGGGGAACGCGCAGTATTTT. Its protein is CASSPGQGNAQYF.

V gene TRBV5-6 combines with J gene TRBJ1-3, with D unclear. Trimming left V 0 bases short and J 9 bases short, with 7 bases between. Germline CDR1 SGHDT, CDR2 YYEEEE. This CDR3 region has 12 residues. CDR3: CASSLAAGTIYF. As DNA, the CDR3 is TGTGCCAGCAGCTTGGCCGCGGGCACCATATATTTT.

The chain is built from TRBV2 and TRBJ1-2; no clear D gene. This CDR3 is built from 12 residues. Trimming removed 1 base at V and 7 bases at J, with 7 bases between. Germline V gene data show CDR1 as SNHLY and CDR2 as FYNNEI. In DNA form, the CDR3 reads TGTGCCAGCAGTGAAGTTCGGGGTGGCTACACCTTC. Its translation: CASSEVRGGYTF.

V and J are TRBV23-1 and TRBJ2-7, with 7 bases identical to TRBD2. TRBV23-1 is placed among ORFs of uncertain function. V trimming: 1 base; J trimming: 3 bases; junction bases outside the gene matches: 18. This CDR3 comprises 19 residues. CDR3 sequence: CASSQYPTRGLADLYEQYF. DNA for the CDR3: TGCGCCAGCAGTCAATATCCTACTCGGGGTCTAGCGGATCTCTACGAGCAGTACTTC.

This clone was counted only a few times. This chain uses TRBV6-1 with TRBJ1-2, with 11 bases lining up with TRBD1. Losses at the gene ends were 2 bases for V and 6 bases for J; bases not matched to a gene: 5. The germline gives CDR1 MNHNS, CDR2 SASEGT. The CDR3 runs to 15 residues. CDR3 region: CASSELGQGANGYTF. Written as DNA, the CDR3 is TGTGCCAGCAGTGAATTAGGACAGGGGGCTAATGGCTACACCTTC.

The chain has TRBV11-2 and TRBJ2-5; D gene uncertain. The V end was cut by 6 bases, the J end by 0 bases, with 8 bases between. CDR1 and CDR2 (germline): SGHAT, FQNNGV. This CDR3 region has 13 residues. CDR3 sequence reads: CASSAEYQETQYF. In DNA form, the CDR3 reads TGTGCCAGCAGTGCCGAGTACCAAGAGACCCAGTACTTC.

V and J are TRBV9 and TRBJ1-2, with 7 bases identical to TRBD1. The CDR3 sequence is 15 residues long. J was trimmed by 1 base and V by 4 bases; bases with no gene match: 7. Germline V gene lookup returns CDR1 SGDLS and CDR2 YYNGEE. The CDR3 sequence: CASSTRTGFNYGYTF. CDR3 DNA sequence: TGTGCCAGCAGCACCCGGACAGGATTTAACTATGGCTACACCTTC. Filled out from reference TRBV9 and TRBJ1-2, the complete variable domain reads DSGVTQTPKHLITATGQRVTLRCSPRSGDLSVYWYQQSLDQGLQFLIQYYNGEERAKGNILERFSAQQFPDLHSELNLSSLELGDSALYFCASSTRTGFNYGYTFGSGTRLTVV.

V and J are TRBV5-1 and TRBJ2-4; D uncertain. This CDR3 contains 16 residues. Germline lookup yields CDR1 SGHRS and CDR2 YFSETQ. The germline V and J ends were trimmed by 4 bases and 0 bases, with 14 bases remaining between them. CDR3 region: CASSPLQSLAKNIQYF. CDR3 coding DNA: TGCGCCAGCAGCCCTTTACAGTCCCTAGCCAAAAACATTCAGTACTTC.